Listed here are 9 T cell receptor beta chains from one sample, sequenced in a study of blood T cell repertoires in COVID-19. Assay: immunoSEQ multiplex PCR; the TCRdb copy retains only in-frame clones and omits some. This table has some 100,000 clones, roughly 80% appearing once. The material sequenced was peripheral blood. These receptors were collected from a man aged 70-80 years with acute or convalescent COVID-19.

The J gene is TRBJ2-1, the V gene TRBV5-4; D unresolved. CDR1 is SGHNT, CDR2 YYREEE, per germline (reference sequence). CDR3 length: 14 residues. The germline V and J ends were trimmed by 2 bases and 3 bases, with 9 bases remaining between them. The CDR3 sequence: CASSLDTYYNEQFF. For the CDR3, the DNA is TGTGCCAGCAGCTTAGACACCTACTACAATGAGCAGTTCTTC.

V gene TRBV27 combines with J gene TRBJ1-5; a possible D gene is TRBD1 (6 bases). The CDR3 runs to 16 residues. V shed 5 bases and J shed 0 bases, with 14 bases lying between them. Germline V gene sequence: CDR1 MNHEY, CDR2 SMNVEV (reference sequence). CDR3 region: CASSGGRVSSNQPQHF. The CDR3 DNA follows: TGTGCCAGCAGTGGGGGCCGGGTATCTAGCAATCAGCCCCAGCATTTT.

This sequence joins TRBV4-1 and TRBJ2-2; no reliable D call. Germline CDR1 and CDR2: MGHRA and YSYEKL. Trimming pared 0 bases from V and 6 bases from J, leaving 8 bases between. CDR3 size: 14 residues. The DNA of the CDR3 is TGCGCCAGCAGCCAAGATACCGAGCCCGGGGAGCTGTTTTTT. This encodes CASSQDTEPGELFF.

The chain recombines TRBV6-2 or TRBV6-3 with TRBJ1-2; 12 bases line up with TRBD1. The germline gives CDR1 MNHEY, CDR2 SVGEGT. Losses at the gene ends were 1 base for V and 6 bases for J; bases not matched to a gene: 9. The CDR3 has 17 residues. This CDR3 is CASSYFPTGQGADGYTF. For the CDR3, the DNA is TGTGCCAGCAGTTACTTCCCCACGGGACAGGGGGCTGATGGCTACACCTTC.

Only one count was recorded for this clone. The CDR3 spells CASSLRSSGSHNEQFF. In DNA form, the CDR3 reads TGTGCCAGCAGTCTAAGATCCAGCGGGAGCCACAATGAGCAGTTCTTC. The rearrangement joins TRBV11-3 to TRBJ2-1; 8 bases align to TRBD2. The V and J ends lost 6 bases and 5 bases, in that order; junction bases with no gene match: 12. Germline V CDR1 and CDR2: SGHNT, YENEEA. The CDR3 totals 16 residues.

The sample holds a few counts of this clone. The chain has TRBV28 and TRBJ2-7; D perhaps matches TRBD2 (5 bases). This CDR3 spans 14 amino acids. Trimming cost V 2 bases and J 6 bases, with 14 bases left between them. Per germline, CDR1 MDHEN and CDR2 SYDVKM. CDR3 coding DNA: TGTGCCAGCAGTTTAATTTCCAGAGGGTTCGAGCAGTACTTC. Translation: CASSLISRGFEQYF.

CDR3: CASSRIRGDRGNYEQYF. The CDR3 DNA sequence: TGTGCCAGCAGCCGTATAAGAGGGGACAGGGGCAACTACGAGCAGTACTTC. The V gene is TRBV7-6, the J gene TRBJ2-7, with 10 bases fitting TRBD1. The trim removed 5 bases at V and 3 bases at J, leaving 13 bases unmatched. CDR1 is SGHVS and CDR2 is FNYEAQ in the germline V gene. The CDR3 extends over 17 amino acids.

The chain recombines TRBV6-1 with TRBJ2-2; 10 bases line up with TRBD2. The junction had 15 bases not matched to a gene; V was cut back by 4 bases and J by 4 bases. Germline V CDR1 and CDR2: MNHNS, SASEGT. The CDR3 runs 19 residues. CDR3 loop: CASSARVGLAERGTGELFF. The CDR3 DNA reads as TGTGCCAGCAGTGCACGCGTCGGACTAGCGGAGAGGGGCACCGGGGAGCTGTTTTTT.

The chain joins TRBV29-1 to TRBJ1-1, with a possible D match to TRBD1 (6 bases). Germline-derived CDR1 and CDR2 are SQVTM and ANQGSEA. This CDR3 has 11 residues. Deletions cut 6 bases from V and 8 bases from J, with 13 bases between. CDR3: CSVRTGTEAFF. The CDR3 DNA reads as TGCAGCGTAAGGACCGGGACAGAAGCTTTCTTT.